Presented here are 25 T cell receptor beta chains from one specimen sequenced in a study of blood T cells in healthy people across ages. Sample-barcoded 5' priming and a J-beta primer mix drove a second PCR of 7 to 11 cycles. TCRdb redid the calling of the 5' RACE reads with MiXCR, one entry per CDR3 protein. This table has 2 million or so distinct CDR3 sequences, roughly 50% appearing once. Sequencing was performed on blood. These receptors all stem from a woman in her thirties or forties in good health.

This chain connects TRBV29-1 to TRBJ2-7, with D hard to call. CDR1 and CDR2 (germline): SQVTM, ANQGSEA. V dropped 4 bases and J dropped 3 bases, with 10 bases sitting between them. The CDR3 runs 12 residues. In DNA form, the CDR3 reads TGCAGCGTTGGCCTCCCAAACTACGAGCAGTACTTC. It translates to CSVGLPNYEQYF.

V usage is TRBV12-5 and J usage is TRBJ2-5, with 9 bases matching TRBD2. The V gene end was trimmed by 1 base and the J gene end by 5 bases; junction bases not matched to a gene: 5. The germline gives CDR1 LGHNT, CDR2 FRNRAP. The CDR3 has 15 amino acids. The CDR3 DNA reads as TGTGCTAGTGGTTTGGGGGCTAGCGGGGCGGAGACCCAGTACTTC. It encodes CASGLGASGAETQYF.

The V gene is TRBV6-2 or TRBV6-3, the J gene TRBJ2-1; 8 positions match TRBD1. Losses at the gene ends were 5 bases for V and 2 bases for J; bases not matched to a gene: 8. Germline V gives CDR1 MNHEY, CDR2 SVGEGT. The length of the CDR3 is 16 residues. DNA for the CDR3: TGTGCCAGCAGTCCATTCGACAGGGGAACCTACAATGAGCAGTTCTTC. This translates into CASSPFDRGTYNEQFF.

The sample holds a few counts of this clonotype. The CDR3 bases are TGCAGTGCGGCTATAGCGGGGATAATCTCCTACGAGCAGTACTTC. It codes for CSAAIAGIISYEQYF. The genes are TRBV20-1 and TRBJ2-7; TRBD2 agrees at 8 bases. Looked up from germline, CDR1 is DFQATT and CDR2 is SNEGSKA (reference sequence). With 6 bases clipped from V and 0 bases from J, the junction kept 10 bases outside the gene matches. The CDR3 sequence is 15 residues long.

The chain is built from TRBV6-2 or TRBV6-3 and TRBJ1-5, with D unresolved. The CDR3 runs to 13 residues. V lost 2 bases and J 0 bases, leaving 2 bases between the germline ends. Germline loops: CDR1 MNHEY, CDR2 SVGEGT. CDR3 sequence reads: CASSYNSNQPQHF. The CDR3, as DNA: TGTGCCAGCAGTTACAATAGCAATCAGCCCCAGCATTTT.

The chain recombines TRBV7-2 with TRBJ2-5, with D tentatively TRBD2 (5 bases). The J call is doubtful: the DNA matches TRBJ2-7 better. The CDR3 extends over 16 amino acids. The germline gives CDR1 SGHTA, CDR2 FQGNSA. CDR3 protein: CASSTQRAAAGGEQYF. The CDR3 DNA reads as TGTGCCAGCAGCACCCAGAGGGCGGCAGCAGGCGGCGAGCAGTACTTC.

The chain combines TRBV5-1 with TRBJ2-3; D uncertain. Germline V gene data show CDR1 as SGHRS and CDR2 as YFSETQ. The CDR3 is 15 residues long. Trimming cost V 4 bases and J 2 bases, with 14 bases left between them. Written as DNA, the CDR3 is TGCGCCAGCAGCACGAGACTCGGTGCCACAGATACGCAGTATTTT. This gives the protein CASSTRLGATDTQYF.

The V gene is TRBV20-1, the J gene TRBJ2-3, with a tentative D call TRBD2 (6 bases). The CDR3 totals 13 residues. Trimming shortened V by 2 bases and J by 2 bases, and 8 bases separated the two germline ends. In germline, CDR1 is DFQATT, CDR2 SNEGSKA (reference sequence). DNA of the CDR3: TGCAGTGCTAGACGGACTACCACAGATACGCAGTATTTT. Its translation is CSARRTTTDTQYF.

This chain links TRBV10-3 with TRBJ2-7, with 10 bases that match TRBD1. CDR1 and CDR2 from the germline V gene are ENHRY and SYGVKD. The CDR3 is made up of 15 amino acids. J lost 3 bases, V lost 6 bases, and 8 bases had no gene match. This chain's CDR3 is CAISGGQGINYEQYF. The CDR3 nucleotides are TGTGCCATCAGCGGGGGACAGGGGATTAACTACGAGCAGTACTTC.

A few counts support this clonotype. This sequence joins TRBV12-3 or TRBV12-4 and TRBJ2-3; D not certain. This CDR3 region has 13 residues. V was cut by 8 bases and J by 2 bases, with 11 bases left in between. The chain's CDR3 is CASLTPYTDTQYF. The CDR3 DNA reads as TGTGCCAGCCTTACTCCGTACACAGATACGCAGTATTTT.

This clonotype was counted a few times. V usage is TRBV25-1 and J usage is TRBJ2-1, with 11 bases fitting TRBD2. This CDR3 comprises 14 residues. CDR1 and CDR2 (germline): MGHDK, SYGVNS. The J segment lost 5 bases and the V segment lost 6 bases, leaving 3 bases of the junction unmatched. For the CDR3, the DNA is TGTGCCAGCAGGCTAGCGGGGGGAAACAATGAGCAGTTCTTC. Its protein product is CASRLAGGNNEQFF.

The sample holds a few counts of this clonotype. The CDR3 DNA sequence: TGTGCCAGCAGCCAAGGGGCGGGGAGCAACAATGAGCAGTTCTTC. This sequence encodes CASSQGAGSNNEQFF. V and J are TRBV4-2 and TRBJ2-1; possible D gene TRBD2, 6 bases. The V end lost 1 base, the J end lost 5 bases, and 12 bases lay between the germline ends. The CDR3 consists of 15 residues. Germline CDR1 reads LGHNA; CDR2 reads YNFKEQ.

The V gene is TRBV6-1, the J gene TRBJ1-2; possible D gene TRBD1, 5 bases. Germline CDR1 is MNHNS and CDR2 is SASEGT. Trimming pared 4 bases from V and 4 bases from J, leaving 10 bases between. This CDR3 contains 13 residues. Written as DNA, the CDR3 is TGTGCCAGCAGTGTGTTAGGGGTCTATGGCTACACCTTC. It yields the protein CASSVLGVYGYTF.

For the CDR3, the DNA is TGTGCCAGCAGCCAAGATGAGGCAGCAGGCTACGAGCAGTACTTC. It codes for CASSQDEAAGYEQYF. This sequence joins TRBV4-2 and TRBJ2-7, with D uncertain. Trimming left V 0 bases short and J 3 bases short, with 12 bases between. The germline V gene has CDR1 LGHNA and CDR2 YNFKEQ. The CDR3 extends over 15 amino acids.

The genes are TRBV7-8 and TRBJ2-1; TRBD2 matches at 13 bases. CDR1 and CDR2 (germline): SGHVS, FQNEAQ. This CDR3 region has 17 residues. V shed 5 bases and J 6 bases; nucleotides not matched to a gene: 10. CDR3 region: CASSPWGLAGSSNEQFF. The CDR3 DNA reads as TGTGCCAGCAGCCCCTGGGGACTAGCGGGATCTTCCAATGAGCAGTTCTTC.

The chain carries TRBV28 and TRBJ1-5; TRBD1 might be the D (5 bases). Germline V gene data show CDR1 as MDHEN and CDR2 as SYDVKM. The CDR3 consists of 16 residues. Between the trimmed V and J ends, which lost 4 bases and 4 bases, there was a span of 17 bases. The DNA for the CDR3 is TGTGCCAGCAGTTCTGGGGGGTTAACAGGTAATCAGCCCCAGCATTTT. Its protein product is CASSSGGLTGNQPQHF.

This chain links TRBV6-6 with TRBJ2-5; D is ambiguous. Germline CDR1 MNHNY, CDR2 SVGAGI (reference sequence). Trimming stripped 8 bases from V and 5 bases from J, with 12 bases between. The CDR3 loop spans 12 amino acids. Here the CDR3 DNA reads TGTGCCAGCCAGAGTAATTCGGAGACCCAGTACTTC. Translating it yields CASQSNSETQYF.

This clonotype has more than one count but fewer than ten. This rearrangement joins TRBV4-3 to TRBJ1-2, with 11 bases fitting TRBD1. The CDR3 has 16 residues. The ends lost 3 bases at V and 2 bases at J; junction bases unmatched: 5. Germline V lookup: CDR1 LGHNA, CDR2 YSLEER. CDR3 sequence: CASSHRTGGLNYGYTF. The CDR3, as DNA: TGCGCCAGCAGCCATAGGACAGGGGGCCTCAACTATGGCTACACCTTC.

V gene TRBV24-1 combines with J gene TRBJ2-5; TRBD1 matches at 7 bases. From germline, CDR1 is KGHDR and CDR2 SFDVKD. The CDR3 sequence is 15 residues long. The junction had 3 bases not matched to a gene; V was cut back by 3 bases and J by 0 bases. The CDR3 DNA reads as TGTGCCACCAGTGATCGGGACAGACACCAAGAGACCCAGTACTTC. This sequence encodes CATSDRDRHQETQYF.

This clonotype has a count of ten or more. V gene TRBV4-2 combines with J gene TRBJ2-5; 8 nucleotides line up with TRBD2. Trimming cost V 3 bases and J 5 bases; bases outside gene matches: 5. In germline, CDR1 is LGHNA, CDR2 YNFKEQ. This CDR3 region has 14 residues. The CDR3 region has the DNA TGTGCCAGCAGCCACGGACTAGCCGGTGAGACCCAGTACTTC. Translating it yields CASSHGLAGETQYF.

The chain uses TRBV6-5 and TRBJ2-3; TRBD2 matches at 8 bases. Germline CDR1 is MNHEY and CDR2 is SVGAGI. V gave up 0 bases and J gave up 1 base; unmatched junction bases: 12. The CDR3 totals 19 residues. The CDR3 is CASSYSPGLGPVGTDTQYF. CDR3 bases: TGTGCCAGCAGTTACTCGCCGGGACTAGGTCCTGTGGGCACAGATACGCAGTATTTT.

This clonotype came up once. The V gene is TRBV13, the J gene TRBJ1-2, with 8 positions matching TRBD1. The V gene's germline CDR1 is PRHDT and CDR2 FYEKMQ (reference sequence). With V trimmed by 4 bases and J by 3 bases, 10 bases remained unmatched. This CDR3 region has 16 residues. CDR3 region: CASSSGQGRVDYGYTF. The CDR3 bases are TGTGCCAGCAGCTCCGGACAGGGAAGAGTAGACTATGGCTACACCTTC.

The chain joins TRBV9 to TRBJ2-1; D not resolved. V lost 0 bases and J 7 bases, leaving 8 bases between the germline ends. The CDR3 has 13 residues. Germline CDR1 reads SGDLS; CDR2 reads YYNGEE. In DNA form, the CDR3 reads TGTGCCAGCAGCGTAGGGCCGATGAATGAGCAGTTCTTC. Residues: CASSVGPMNEQFF.

The chain carries TRBV20-1 and TRBJ1-3; D remains unclear. Germline V gene lookup returns CDR1 DFQATT and CDR2 SNEGSKA (reference sequence). The CDR3 extends over 11 amino acids. Trimming took off 3 bases at V and 4 bases at J, with 4 bases between the two ends. CDR3 nucleotides: TGCAGTGCTAGCATCGGAAACACCATATATTTT. This encodes CSASIGNTIYF.

This sequence joins TRBV29-1 and TRBJ2-2, with D unresolved. The CDR3 spans 12 residues. Germline loops: CDR1 SQVTM, CDR2 ANQGSEA. V lost 3 bases and J lost 7, with 9 bases in between. In DNA, the CDR3 is TGCAGCGTTGAGAATCTAAACGGGGAGCTGTTTTTT. As protein: CSVENLNGELFF.